What follows is one TCR beta chain and its context. As yet, its antigen is unknown. CDR1 DFQATT and CDR2 SNEGSKA come from the germline V gene (reference sequence). The CDR3 runs 14 residues. V trimming: 4 bases; J trimming: 9 bases; junction bases outside the gene matches: 11. This specimen belongs to a study of T cell repertoires in cytomegalovirus infection. Study details: CMV infection plus the matching HLA type was flagged by public TCR beta signatures.

TCRdb passed the reads through MiXCR, listing each CDR3 protein once. The table lists under 350,000 distinct CDR3 sequences, 8% to 9.5% of them singletons. Study-wide results and limits: There were carriers of CMV plus the relevant HLA, and cumulative public TCR beta family frequency identified them. HLA-C-restricted CMV clonotypes gave the most frequent clonotype in two of eight donors.

V is TRBV20-1 and J is TRBJ2-1; 8 bases agree with TRBD2. The sequencing sample was made of PBMCs. This clonotype was sampled from a human donor in good health (CMV status not recorded). Some clones in this sample may be carry-over from other donors' samples. The CDR3 DNA reads TGCAGTGCTATTCCGTTAGCGGGGCGGGGTGAGCAGTTCTTC. Residues: CSAIPLAGRGEQFF.